This TCR beta chain originates from a study of T cells of healthy individuals. This clonotype was picked up a small number of times. From the 5' RACE reads, TCRdb called clonotypes with MiXCR, one entry per CDR3 protein. This table holds approximately 100,000 distinct CDR3 sequences, roughly 15% found once. CDR1 is SGHTA, CDR2 FQGNSA, per germline. The CDR3 has 14 residues. Trimming cost V 5 bases and J 6 bases; bases outside gene matches: 1. The TCR was taken from a human donor in good health. The chain is built from TRBV7-2 and TRBJ2-3; 14 bases align to TRBD2. As DNA, the CDR3 is TGTGCCAGCAGCCGGACTAGCGGGAGGGATACGCAGTATTTT. This sequence encodes CASSRTSGRDTQYF.